The clone carrying this T cell receptor (beta chain) showed up just a few times. Its antigen is not identified. MiXCR was run by TCRdb on the reads, yielding one entry per CDR3 protein. The sample has more than 300,000 distinct CDR3 sequences, nearly 35% seen once. Trimming removed 5 bases at V and 4 bases at J, with 14 bases between. In germline, CDR1 is SGHVS, CDR2 FNYEAQ. CDR3 length: 14 amino acids. The sample is drawn from a study of T cell repertoires in cytomegalovirus infection. Here the sequenced sample was cultured PBMCs, taken from culture after CMV antigen stimulation. The chain is built from TRBV7-6 and TRBJ1-2; unclear D gene. The clonotype originates from a human donor in good health (CMV status not recorded). Some clones in this sample may be carry-over from other donors' samples. Here the CDR3 DNA reads TGTGCCAGCAGCCCCGGGCAGGCGACCTATGGCTACACCTTC. The encoded protein is CASSPGQATYGYTF.